A selection of T cell receptor beta chains follows, all from one sample in a study of blood T cell repertoires in COVID-19. TCRdb keeps only in-frame clones here, not all; method: immunoSEQ multiplex PCR. The sample contains around 300,000 clones, roughly 89% of which appear only once. Sequencing input: peripheral blood. The receptors here all came from a middle-aged woman who had recovered from COVID-19. The CDR3 runs from the conserved cysteine through the conserved F or W.

v_gene	j_gene	CDR3aa
TRBV18	TRBJ2-2	CASSPGQGANGELFF
TRBV5-1	TRBJ1-2	CASSSTGGTGYTF
TRBV2	TRBJ2-2	CASSDRGVANTGELFF
TRBV19	TRBJ2-7	CASSIPTSGKRTYEQYF
TRBV27	TRBJ2-1	CASSLSSGRASNEQFF
TRBV7-8	TRBJ2-7	CASSRQGSNSYEQYF
TRBV9	TRBJ2-1	CASSVGSLVGSEQFF
TRBV7-9	TRBJ2-3	CASSSFGGRSDTQYF
TRBV28	TRBJ1-1	CASSPGQSTTEAFF
TRBV27	TRBJ2-3	CASSFGLSGFGDTQYF
TRBV11-2	TRBJ1-3	CASSLDRGRGSGNTIYF
TRBV3-1/TRBV3-2	TRBJ2-1	CASSQGGQGRGNEQFF
TRBV27	TRBJ1-2	CASSGYPGGYTF
TRBV28	TRBJ2-7	CASSPRASGYEQYF
TRBV5-1	TRBJ2-3	CASSLVSTITDTQYF
TRBV28	TRBJ1-4	CASSLTGVKLFF
TRBV27	TRBJ1-5	CASRRQGGYSNQPQHF
TRBV14	TRBJ1-1	CASSLVQGFEAFF
TRBV9	TRBJ2-7	CASSDLAGGDAGEQYF
TRBV5-1	TRBJ2-5	CASRVSGGAEETQYF
TRBV28	TRBJ2-7	CASSSPPLAYEQYF
TRBV6-2/TRBV6-3	TRBJ1-6	CASSSVSPLHF
TRBV27	TRBJ2-3	CASSPTGAFTDTQYF
TRBV12-3/TRBV12-4	TRBJ1-2	CATHSGGNYGYTF
TRBV5-8	TRBJ2-4	CATRAQPGGGAKNIQYF
TRBV5-1	TRBJ2-5	CASSLVLADGETQYF
TRBV11-2	TRBJ2-3	CASSFRQGAKRDTQYF
TRBV4-1	TRBJ2-3	CASKREGTDTQYF
TRBV5-5	TRBJ2-7	CASSLRFSGHEQYF
TRBV23-1	TRBJ2-7	CASSRSGSSYEQYF
TRBV7-9	TRBJ2-1	CASSLGVFDEQFF
TRBV7-9	TRBJ2-7	CASSLGDYFTYEQYF
TRBV7-9	TRBJ2-5	CASSAPLAGGQETQYF
TRBV18	TRBJ2-1	CASSGNLAVNNEQFF
TRBV5-4	TRBJ2-7	CASSGTSGNYEQYF
TRBV10-1	TRBJ2-3	CASSEYGVTDTQYF
TRBV7-8	TRBJ2-3	CASSLGGLNEADTQYF
TRBV5-1	TRBJ2-5	CASSRQGQETQYF
TRBV27	TRBJ1-1	CASRTSTVNTEAFF
TRBV3-1/TRBV3-2	TRBJ1-6	CASSQEQDSYNSPLHF
TRBV7-8	TRBJ2-5	CASSSDSQETQYF
TRBV19	TRBJ2-3	CASSFTHGGGTQYF
TRBV21-1	TRBJ2-3	CASSPWAGGVGTDTQYF
TRBV11-2	TRBJ2-1	CASSLGPGGEFF